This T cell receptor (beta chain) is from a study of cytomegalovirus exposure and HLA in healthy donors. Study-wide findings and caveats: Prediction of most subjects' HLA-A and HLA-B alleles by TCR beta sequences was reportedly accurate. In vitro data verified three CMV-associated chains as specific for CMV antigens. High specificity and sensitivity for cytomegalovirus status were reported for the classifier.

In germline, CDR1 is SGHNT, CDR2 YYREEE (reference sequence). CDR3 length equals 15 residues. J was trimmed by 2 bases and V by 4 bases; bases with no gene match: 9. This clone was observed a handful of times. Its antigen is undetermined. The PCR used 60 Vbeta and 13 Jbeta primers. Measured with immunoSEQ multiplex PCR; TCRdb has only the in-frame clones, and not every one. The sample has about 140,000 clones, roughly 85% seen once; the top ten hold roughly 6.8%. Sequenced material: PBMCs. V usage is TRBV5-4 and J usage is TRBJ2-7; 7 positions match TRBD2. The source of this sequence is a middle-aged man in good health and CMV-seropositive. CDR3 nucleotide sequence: TGTGCCAGCAGCCTTCCCGGGACTAACCCCTACGAGCAGTACTTC. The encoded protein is CASSLPGTNPYEQYF. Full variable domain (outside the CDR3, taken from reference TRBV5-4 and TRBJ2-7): ETGVTQSPTHLIKTRGQQVTLRCSSQSGHNTVSWYQQALGQGPQFIFQYYREEENGRGNFPPRFSGLQFPNYSSELNVNALELDDSALYLCASSLPGTNPYEQYFGPGTRLTVT.